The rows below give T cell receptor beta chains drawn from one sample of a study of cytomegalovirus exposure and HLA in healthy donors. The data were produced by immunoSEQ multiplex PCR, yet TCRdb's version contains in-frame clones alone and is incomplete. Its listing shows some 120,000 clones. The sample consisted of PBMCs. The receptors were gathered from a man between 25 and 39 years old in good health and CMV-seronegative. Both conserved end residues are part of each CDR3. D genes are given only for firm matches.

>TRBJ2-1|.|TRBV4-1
TGCGCCAGCAGCCAACCTACTAGACCCAACAATGAGCAGTTCTTC
CASSQPTRPNNEQFF
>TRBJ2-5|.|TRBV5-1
TGCGCCAGCAGCTTGGATTTCGGAGAGACCCAGTACTTC
CASSLDFGETQYF
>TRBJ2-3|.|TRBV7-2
TGTGCCAGCAGCTTAGCGCTTTTACCCCGGCGGGGCGAGGTTACGCAGTATTTT
CASSLALLPRRGEVTQYF
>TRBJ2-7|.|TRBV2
TGTGCCAGCAACGGCGGGGCCACCTACGAGCAGTACTTC
CASNGGATYEQYF
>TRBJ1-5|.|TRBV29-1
TGCAGCGTTAGGGCGGAGGCAAATAGCAATCAGCCCCAGCATTTT
CSVRAEANSNQPQHF
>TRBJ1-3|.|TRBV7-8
TGTGCCAGCAGCTTAGCGCCAACAGGGTGGGGAAACACCATATATTTT
CASSLAPTGWGNTIYF
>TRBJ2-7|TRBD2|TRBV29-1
TGCAGCGTTGGACTAGCGGGAGGCGAATCCTACGAGCAGTACTTC
CSVGLAGGESYEQYF
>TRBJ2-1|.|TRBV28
TGTGCCAGCAGCGGCCGGGACTTTGAGCAGTTCTTC
CASSGRDFEQFF
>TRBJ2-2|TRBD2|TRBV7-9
TGTGCCAGCAGCTCGACCATAACGACTAGCGGCTCGAACACCGGGGAGCTGTTTTTT
CASSSTITTSGSNTGELFF
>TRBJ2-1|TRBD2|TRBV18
TGTGCCAGCTCACCCGTAAGGGCTAGCGGGAGTAGTGAGCAGTTCTTC
CASSPVRASGSSEQFF
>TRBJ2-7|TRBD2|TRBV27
TGTGCCAGCAGTTCTAGCGGGAGTCCCCACGAGCAGTACTTC
CASSSSGSPHEQYF
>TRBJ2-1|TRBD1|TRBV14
TGTGCCAGCAGCCTCGTGGGACAGTGGAATGAGCAGTTCTTC
CASSLVGQWNEQFF
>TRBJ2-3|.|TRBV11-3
TGTGCCAGCAGCCGAGGGGGGGTCACAGATACGCAGTATTTT
CASSRGGVTDTQYF
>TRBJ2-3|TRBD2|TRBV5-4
TGTGCCAGCAGTCTGTCTAGCGGGAGGCCAGATACGCAGTATTTT
CASSLSSGRPDTQYF
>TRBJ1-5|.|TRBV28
TGTGCCAGCAGTTTATACGGGAGGACGGCCAAACAGCCCCAGCATTTT
CASSLYGRTAKQPQHF
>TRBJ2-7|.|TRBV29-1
TGCAGCGTTGAAGATCCTAGGTCCTACGAGCAGTACTTC
CSVEDPRSYEQYF
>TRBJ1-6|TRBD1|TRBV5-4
TGTGCCAGCAGCACCGGGACAGATAATTCACCCCTCCACTTT
CASSTGTDNSPLHF